The clone carrying this TCR beta chain has a handful of counts. Antigen unknown. This may come from a read error, since a much larger clone is one base off. These data belong to a study of post-analysis software for immune sequencing data. General study points: Controls showed lower frequencies than patients for 4 or 5 TRBV segments, and TRBV5-6, TRBV5-1 and TRBV20-1 were among these. For normalized Chao1 diversity, multiple sclerosis patients scored significantly lower than controls did.

Prepared TCR beta cDNA libraries contained unique molecular identifiers. Each batch of roughly 0.9 to 10 million T cells produced some 500,000 cDNA molecules. TCRdb used MiXCR to reprocess the PCR reads, holding one entry per CDR3 protein. This sample has approximately 250,000 distinct CDR3 sequences, with just over 35% found just once. Germline V gene sequence: CDR1 MDHEN, CDR2 SYDVKM. With 8 bases clipped from V and 11 bases from J, the junction kept 18 bases outside the gene matches. There are 15 residues in the CDR3. V and J are TRBV28 and TRBJ2-5, with 9 bases aligning to TRBD2. This sequence was found in a girl aged 5-17 years with multiple sclerosis. Source material: blood. The CDR3 spells CASRFSGGPINEQYF. DNA for the CDR3: TGTGCCAGCCGGTTTAGCGGGGGACCGATCAATGAGCAGTACTTC.